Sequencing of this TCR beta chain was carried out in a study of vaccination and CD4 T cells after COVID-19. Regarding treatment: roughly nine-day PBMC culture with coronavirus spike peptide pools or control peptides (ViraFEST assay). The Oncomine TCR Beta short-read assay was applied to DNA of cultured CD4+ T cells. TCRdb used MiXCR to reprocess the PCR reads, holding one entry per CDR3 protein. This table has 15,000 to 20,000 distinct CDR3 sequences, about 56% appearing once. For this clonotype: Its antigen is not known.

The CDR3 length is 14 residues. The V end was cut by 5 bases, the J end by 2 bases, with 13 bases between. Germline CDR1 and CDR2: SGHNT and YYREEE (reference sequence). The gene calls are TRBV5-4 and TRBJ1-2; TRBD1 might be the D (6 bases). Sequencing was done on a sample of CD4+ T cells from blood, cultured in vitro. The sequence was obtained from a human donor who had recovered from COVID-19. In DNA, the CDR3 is TGTGCCAGCAGACCGAATGACAGGAACTATGGCTACACCTTC. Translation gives CASRPNDRNYGYTF.